What follows are 8 T cell receptor beta chains derived from one specimen sequenced in a study of blood T cells in healthy people across ages. Then a second PCR, running about 6 to 12 cycles, was carried out with a sample-barcoded 5' primer and a J-beta primer mix. Via MiXCR, TCRdb re-called the 5' RACE reads, giving one row per CDR3 protein. The sample has almost 800,000 distinct CDR3 sequences; 58% are singletons. The source material was blood. Source of these receptors: a young man in good health.

The chain links TRBV5-1 to TRBJ2-4, with D possibly TRBD2 on 5 matching bases. The end of the DNA aligns better with TRBJ2-7, so the J call may be wrong. Germline V gene sequence: CDR1 SGHRS, CDR2 YFSETQ. The CDR3 has 13 amino acids. CDR3 nucleotide sequence: TGCGCCAGCAGCTTGGGGGGAGTGGTCGAGCAGTACTTC. Translating gives CASSLGGVVEQYF.

V is TRBV12-3 or TRBV12-4 and J is TRBJ2-7; 8 bases line up with TRBD2. The junction had 10 bases not matched to a gene; V was cut back by 6 bases and J by 0 bases. CDR3 length: 16 residues. Here the CDR3 reads CASSSATSGISYEQYF. The CDR3 DNA follows: TGTGCCAGCAGCAGTGCTACTAGCGGAATCTCCTACGAGCAGTACTTC.

This clonotype was seen many times. The V call is TRBV11-1, the J call TRBJ2-7; tentatively, D is TRBD1 or TRBD2 (5 bases each). V was cut by 4 bases and J by 3 bases, with 13 bases left in between. Looked up from germline, CDR1 is SGHAT and CDR2 is FQDESV (reference sequence). CDR3 length equals 14 residues. Here the CDR3 DNA reads TGTGCCAGCAGCTCAGGGACCGATAGCTACGAGCAGTACTTC. This codes for CASSSGTDSYEQYF.

The V gene is TRBV6-5, the J gene TRBJ2-6, with 10 bases lining up with TRBD1. The CDR3 totals 17 residues. V gave up 2 bases and J gave up 2 bases; unmatched junction bases: 3. The V gene's germline CDR1 is MNHEY and CDR2 SVGAGI. CDR3 amino acids: CASSYGTGETGANVLTF. In nucleotides, the CDR3 is TGTGCCAGCAGTTACGGGACAGGGGAAACTGGGGCCAACGTCCTGACTTTC.

This clonotype was detected once. This sequence joins TRBV7-2 and TRBJ2-1, with D tentatively TRBD1 or TRBD2 (5 bases each). Between the trimmed V and J ends, which lost 5 bases and 4 bases, there was a span of 15 bases. CDR1 and CDR2 (germline): SGHTA, FQGNSA. The CDR3 is made up of 15 amino acids. The CDR3 loop reads CASSAGLGVYNEQFF. The CDR3 bases are TGTGCCAGCAGCGCCGGGTTGGGGGTTTACAATGAGCAGTTCTTC.

J is TRBJ2-7 and V is TRBV20-1; D may match TRBD1 or TRBD2 (5 bases each). Germline CDR1 reads DFQATT; CDR2 reads SNEGSKA (reference sequence). The V gene lost 6 bases and the J gene lost 1 base, with 16 bases spanning the gap. This CDR3 region has 14 residues. CDR3 in DNA: TGCAGTGCCCTCTTAGGGACGGCTTCCTACGAGCAGTACTTC. This codes for CSALLGTASYEQYF.

Details on this clonotype: Since a much larger clone is just one base distant, this may be a read error. The genes are TRBV14 and TRBJ2-3; possibly TRBD2 for D (7 bases). Trimming removed 3 bases at V and 2 bases at J, with 15 bases between. This CDR3 contains 16 residues. Germline-derived CDR1 and CDR2 are SGHDN and FVKESK. CDR3 sequence (DNA): TGTGCCAGCAGCCAGCCAGCGGGACAAATCACAGATACGCAGTATTTT. It encodes CASSQPAGQITDTQYF.

The rearrangement links TRBV18 to TRBJ2-5; D remains unclear. Germline V gene sequence: CDR1 KGHSH, CDR2 LQKENI. CDR3 size: 15 residues. Trimming shortened V by 3 bases and J by 4 bases, and 15 bases separated the two germline ends. In DNA, the CDR3 is TGTGCCAGCTCACCCCTTGAGGAGACCGGAGAGACCCAGTACTTC. Protein product: CASSPLEETGETQYF.